This TCR beta chain was captured by sequencing in a study of T cell responses to AZD1222 COVID-19 vaccine. Germline CDR1 is SQVTM and CDR2 is ANQGSEA. Trimming removed 2 bases from V and 6 bases from J; junction bases left unmatched: 10. The CDR3 is made up of 15 amino acids. Regarding the study as a whole: It should be noted that donors were predominantly white British and more often female, and clonal diversity was possibly underestimated.

The table came from immunoSEQ multiplex PCR; TCRdb's copy has only in-frame clones and leaves some out. Among about 140,000 clones, around 84% were seen once, and the ten largest hold over 3.5%. To note about this clone: Its matching antigen is unknown.

The source is an adult in good health. This material consisted of peripheral blood, taken on day 0 of AZD1222 vaccination. The gene calls are TRBV29-1 and TRBJ1-2, with TRBD1 matching 9 bases. CDR3 loop: CSVERNTGGADGYTF. CDR3 DNA sequence: TGCAGCGTTGAAAGAAACACAGGGGGCGCCGATGGCTACACCTTC. The variable domain in full, completed from reference TRBV29-1 and TRBJ1-2, reads SAVISQKPSRDICQRGTSLTIQCQVDSQVTMMFWYRQQPGQSLTLIATANQGSEATYESGFVIDKFPISRPNLTFSTLTVSNMSPEDSSIYLCSVERNTGGADGYTFGSGTRLTVV.